Shown below are 21 T cell receptor beta chains from a single sample sequenced in a study of Ad26.COV2.S vaccination and SARS-CoV-2 variants. Treatment defined: about 20 received Ad26.COV2.S at low or high dose, single or two shots; about 5 received placebo; per-sample allocation not given. On day 63 after the first injection, vaccine and placebo recipients gave samples. Method: immunoSEQ multiplex PCR; TCRdb's copy keeps in-frame clones and lacks some. The sample has 300,000 to 350,000 clones, about 90% seen once. The sample consisted of peripheral blood, taken in a trial of Ad26.COV2.S vaccine versus placebo. The receptors derive from a person between 18 and 65 years old who received the Ad26.COV2.S COVID-19 vaccine or a placebo.

This clone has a single count. V gene TRBV6-1 combines with J gene TRBJ1-4; D is undetermined. V lost 2 bases to trimming and J lost 10 bases, with 8 bases between them. The germline V gene encodes CDR1 MNHNS and CDR2 SASEGT. The CDR3 has 12 residues. CDR3 sequence: CASSELRVKLFF. The CDR3 coding sequence is TGTGCCAGCAGTGAACTGAGGGTAAAACTGTTTTTT.

This chain joins TRBV6-5 and TRBJ1-2; TRBD1 agrees at 7 bases. Germline loops: CDR1 MNHEY, CDR2 SVGAGI. The trim removed 6 bases at V and 3 bases at J, leaving 7 bases unmatched. This CDR3 has 14 residues. Written as DNA, the CDR3 is TGTGCCAGCAGCCTAAATGACAGGGACTATGGCTACACCTTC. This encodes CASSLNDRDYGYTF.

The chain joins TRBV7-2 to TRBJ2-7; no clear D. This CDR3 comprises 15 residues. Germline lookup yields CDR1 SGHTA and CDR2 FQGNSA. V lost 1 base to trimming and J lost 4 bases, with 14 bases between them. The CDR3 sequence: CASSLGSAVMYEQYF. For the CDR3, the DNA is TGTGCCAGCAGCTTAGGTTCGGCGGTTATGTACGAGCAGTACTTC.

The chain employs TRBV11-2 and TRBJ2-1; D remains unclear. The CDR3 is 14 amino acids. Germline V gene lookup returns CDR1 SGHAT and CDR2 FQNNGV. With 5 bases removed from V and 5 bases from J, the gap between germline ends came to 13 bases. The chain's CDR3 is CASSTNTENNEQFF. The CDR3 DNA is TGTGCCAGCAGCACCAATACGGAGAACAATGAGCAGTTCTTC.

V is TRBV9 and J is TRBJ2-1; 7 bases align to TRBD1. This CDR3 region has 15 residues. The germline V gene encodes CDR1 SGDLS and CDR2 YYNGEE. The V and J ends lost 3 bases and 1 base, in that order; junction bases with no gene match: 4. The CDR3, as DNA: TGTGCCAGCAGCGCCGGGACAGCTTCCTACAATGAGCAGTTCTTC. Amino acid sequence: CASSAGTASYNEQFF. The full variable domain, in which reference TRBV9 and TRBJ2-1 provide the parts outside the CDR3, is DSGVTQTPKHLITATGQRVTLRCSPRSGDLSVYWYQQSLDQGLQFLIQYYNGEERAKGNILERFSAQQFPDLHSELNLSSLELGDSALYFCASSAGTASYNEQFFGPGTRLTVL.

This chain links TRBV7-9 with TRBJ2-2; D gene ambiguous. Per germline, CDR1 SEHNR and CDR2 FQNEAQ (reference sequence). Trimming stripped 1 base from V and 3 bases from J, with 9 bases between. The CDR3 totals 15 residues. In nucleotides, the CDR3 is TGTGCCAGCAGCTTAGAAGACACCCACACCGGGGAGCTGTTTTTT. The encoded protein is CASSLEDTHTGELFF.

This CDR3 is CASMLGAKNIQYF. CDR3 DNA: TGTGCCAGCATGTTAGGGGCCAAAAACATTCAGTACTTC. The chain is built from TRBV5-6 and TRBJ2-4; no clear D gene. The CDR3 consists of 13 residues. V was clipped by 6 bases and J by 1 base, with 8 bases between them. Germline V lookup: CDR1 SGHDT, CDR2 YYEEEE.

The rearrangement links TRBV30 to TRBJ2-1; TRBD2 agrees at 9 bases. This CDR3 has 21 residues. Unmatched junction bases numbered 21, after V lost 0 bases and J lost 3 bases. Germline CDR1 GTSNPN, CDR2 SVGIG (reference sequence). The DNA of the CDR3 is TGTGCCTGGAGTGTACTAAAGTCTAGCGGGGCGAGGGGCCTCAGCTACAATGAGCAGTTCTTC. Its protein product is CAWSVLKSSGARGLSYNEQFF.

The chain joins TRBV7-9 to TRBJ1-1; D may be TRBD1 (6 bases). The germline V and J ends were trimmed by 5 bases and 3 bases, with 16 bases remaining between them. The length of the CDR3 is 15 residues. The V gene's germline CDR1 is SEHNR and CDR2 FQNEAQ (reference sequence). The CDR3 coding sequence is TGTGCCAGCAGCAAACCTTGGACAGAACACACTGAAGCTTTCTTT. Protein: CASSKPWTEHTEAFF.

The CDR3, as DNA: TGTGCCAGCTACCGAAACACCGGGGAGCTGTTTTTT. This translates into CASYRNTGELFF. The V call is TRBV7-9, the J call TRBJ2-2, with D hard to call. The V and J ends lost 8 bases and 2 bases respectively, with 6 bases between them. The CDR3 has 12 amino acids. CDR1 SEHNR and CDR2 FQNEAQ come from the germline V gene (reference sequence).

This clone was observed a handful of times. The chain is built from TRBV6-5 and TRBJ1-2; D is perhaps TRBD1 (6 bases). The CDR3 loop spans 12 amino acids. CDR1 and CDR2 (germline): MNHEY, SVGAGI. The ends were cut back, 8 bases at V and 8 bases at J, with 15 bases in the middle. CDR3 nucleotides: TGTGCCAGCCGCCTCCGGGGGGGCGGCTACACCTTC. It codes for CASRLRGGGYTF.

This chain joins TRBV20-1 and TRBJ1-6; possibly TRBD1 for D (5 bases). The V gene lost 3 bases and the J gene lost 6 bases, with 18 bases spanning the gap. This CDR3 contains 16 residues. Germline V CDR1 and CDR2: DFQATT, SNEGSKA (reference sequence). This chain's CDR3 is CSASGSSGDVNSPLHF. The CDR3 DNA sequence: TGCAGTGCTAGTGGGAGTTCGGGGGATGTTAATTCACCCCTCCACTTT.

The chain links TRBV5-1 to TRBJ2-5; 10 bases are shared with TRBD1. Trimming took 4 bases from V and 5 from J; bases not matched to a gene: 5. Germline V gene lookup returns CDR1 SGHRS and CDR2 YFSETQ. This CDR3 region has 14 residues. The CDR3 nucleotides are TGCGCCAGCAGCCCCCGGGACAGGGGTGAGACCCAGTACTTC. Its protein product is CASSPRDRGETQYF.

The V call is TRBV5-4, the J call TRBJ2-1; possible D gene TRBD2, 6 bases. Trimming left V 7 bases short and J 5 bases short, with 10 bases between. This CDR3 contains 12 residues. Germline assignment: CDR1 SGHNT and CDR2 YYREEE (reference sequence). CDR3 sequence reads: CASGGENNEQFF. The CDR3 coding sequence is TGTGCCAGCGGCGGGGAAAACAATGAGCAGTTCTTC.

This clone was found once. V is TRBV9 and J is TRBJ2-3; maybe TRBD1 (6 bases). The CDR3 sequence is 15 residues long. V was pared by 0 bases and J by 4 bases, with 12 bases between. The V gene's germline CDR1 is SGDLS and CDR2 YYNGEE. The CDR3: CASSVEQGRADTQYF. CDR3 nucleotide sequence: TGTGCCAGCAGCGTAGAACAGGGACGCGCAGATACGCAGTATTTT.

The rearrangement uses TRBV12-3 or TRBV12-4 and TRBJ2-4; 7 bases are a match to TRBD1. J lost 10 bases, V lost 7 bases, and 10 bases had no gene match. CDR3 length equals 13 residues. The CDR3 DNA reads TGTGCCAGCATATCCGGGACAGCTCAAATTCAGTACTTC. Translated: CASISGTAQIQYF.

The rearrangement joins TRBV6-5 to TRBJ1-1, with TRBD1 as a possible D gene (6 bases). Per germline, CDR1 MNHEY and CDR2 SVGAGI. This CDR3 has 13 amino acids. With 6 bases removed from V and 1 base from J, the gap between germline ends came to 9 bases. Written as DNA, the CDR3 is TGTGCCAGCAGGAGGACAGAGAACACTGAAGCTTTCTTT. Translated, it gives CASRRTENTEAFF.

The chain joins TRBV11-3 to TRBJ2-1; a possible D gene is TRBD2 (5 bases). Germline loops: CDR1 SGHNT, CDR2 YENEEA. The CDR3 is 17 residues long. Trimming took off 1 base at V and 1 base at J, with 14 bases between the two ends. The CDR3: CASSLGGSKRSYNEQFF. CDR3 in DNA: TGTGCCAGCAGCTTAGGGGGTAGTAAGCGGTCCTACAATGAGCAGTTCTTC.

This chain connects TRBV7-2 to TRBJ2-2; 7 nucleotides agree with TRBD1. Trimming took 5 bases from V and 1 from J; bases not matched to a gene: 4. Germline V CDR1 and CDR2: SGHTA, FQGNSA. CDR3 length: 15 amino acids. CDR3 in DNA: TGTGCCAGCAGCCTCCACAGGGGGAACACCGGGGAGCTGTTTTTT. It yields the protein CASSLHRGNTGELFF.

V usage is TRBV6-2 or TRBV6-3 and J usage is TRBJ2-7; 9 nucleotides match TRBD2. With 6 bases clipped from V and 5 bases from J, the junction kept 17 bases outside the gene matches. CDR3 length equals 17 residues. The germline CDR1 and CDR2 sequences are MNHEY and SVGEGT. CDR3 sequence: CASSPPRGSGSFDEQYV. CDR3 sequence (DNA): TGTGCCAGCAGCCCACCGAGGGGTAGCGGGAGTTTCGACGAGCAGTACGTC.

The chain is built from TRBV11-2 and TRBJ1-1; D remains unclear. The CDR3 runs to 12 residues. V lost 3 bases to trimming and J lost 5 bases, with 7 bases between them. Germline-derived CDR1 and CDR2 are SGHAT and FQNNGV. The CDR3 DNA reads as TGTGCCAGCAGCTTTGGGTGGACTGAAGCTTTCTTT. It is translated as CASSFGWTEAFF.